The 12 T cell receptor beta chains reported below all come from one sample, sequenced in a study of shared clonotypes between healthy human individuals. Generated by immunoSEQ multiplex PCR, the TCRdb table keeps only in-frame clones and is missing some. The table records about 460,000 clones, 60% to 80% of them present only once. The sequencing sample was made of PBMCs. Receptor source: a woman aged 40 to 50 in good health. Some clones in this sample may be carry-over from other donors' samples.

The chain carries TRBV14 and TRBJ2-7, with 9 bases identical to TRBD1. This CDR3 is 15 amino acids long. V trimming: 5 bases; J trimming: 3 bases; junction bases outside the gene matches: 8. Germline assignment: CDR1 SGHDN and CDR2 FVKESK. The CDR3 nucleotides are TGTGCCAGCAGCAAACAGGACAGGGGAGGCTACGAGCAGTACTTC. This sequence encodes CASSKQDRGGYEQYF.

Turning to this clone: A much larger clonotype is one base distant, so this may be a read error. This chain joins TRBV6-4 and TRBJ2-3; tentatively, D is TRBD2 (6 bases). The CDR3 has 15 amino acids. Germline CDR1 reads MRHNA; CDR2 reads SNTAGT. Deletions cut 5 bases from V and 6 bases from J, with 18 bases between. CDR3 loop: CASSLSGTRGDTQYF. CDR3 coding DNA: TGTGCCAGCAGTCTTTCCGGGACCCGGGGGGATACGCAGTATTTT.

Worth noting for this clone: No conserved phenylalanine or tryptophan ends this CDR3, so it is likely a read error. The CDR3 here is CASSPTVLGGMAEAFL. The CDR3 bases are TGTGCCAGCTCACCGACGGTGCTCGGGGGGATGGCTGAAGCTTTCCTT. The V gene is TRBV18, the J gene TRBJ1-1, with D possibly matching TRBD1 (5 bases). Trimming shortened V by 3 bases and J by 6 bases, and 20 bases separated the two germline ends. The CDR3 runs 16 residues. Germline V CDR1 and CDR2: KGHSH, LQKENI.

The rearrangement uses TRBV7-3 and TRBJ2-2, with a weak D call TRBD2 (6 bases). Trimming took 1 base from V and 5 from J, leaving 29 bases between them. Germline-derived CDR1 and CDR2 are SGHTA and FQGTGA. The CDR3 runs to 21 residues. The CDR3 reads CASSLNPPTGGRSIGTGELFF. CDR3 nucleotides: TGTGCCAGCAGCTTAAATCCCCCAACCGGAGGGAGGTCGATTGGGACCGGGGAGCTGTTTTTT.

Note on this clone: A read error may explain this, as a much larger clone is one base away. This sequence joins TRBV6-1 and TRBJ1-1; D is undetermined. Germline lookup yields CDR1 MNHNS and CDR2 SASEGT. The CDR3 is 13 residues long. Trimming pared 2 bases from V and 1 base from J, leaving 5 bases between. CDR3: CASSEQQNTEAFF. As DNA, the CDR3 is TGTGCCAGCAGTGAACAGCAGAACACTGAAGCTTTCTTT.

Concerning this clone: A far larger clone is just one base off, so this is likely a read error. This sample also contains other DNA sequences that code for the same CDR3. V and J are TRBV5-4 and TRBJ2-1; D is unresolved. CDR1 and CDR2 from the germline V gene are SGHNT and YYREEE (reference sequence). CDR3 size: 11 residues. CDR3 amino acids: CASSPRNEQFF. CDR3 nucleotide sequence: TGTGCCAGCAGCCCCCGCAATGAACAGTTCTTC.

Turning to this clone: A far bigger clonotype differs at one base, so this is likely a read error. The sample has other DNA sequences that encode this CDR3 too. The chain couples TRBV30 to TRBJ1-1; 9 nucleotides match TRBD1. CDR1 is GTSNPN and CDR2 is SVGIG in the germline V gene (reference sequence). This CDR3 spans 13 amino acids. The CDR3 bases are TGTGCCCGAAACGCACAGGGGGCGTCTGAGGCTTTCTTT. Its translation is CARNAQGASEAFF.

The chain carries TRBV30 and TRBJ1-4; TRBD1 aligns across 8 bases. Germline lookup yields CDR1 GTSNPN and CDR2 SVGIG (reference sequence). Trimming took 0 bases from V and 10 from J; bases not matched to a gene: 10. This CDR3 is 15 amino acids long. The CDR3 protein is CAWSVQGTGSGKLFF. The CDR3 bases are TGTGCCTGGAGTGTACAAGGGACAGGATCTGGAAAACTGTTTTTT.

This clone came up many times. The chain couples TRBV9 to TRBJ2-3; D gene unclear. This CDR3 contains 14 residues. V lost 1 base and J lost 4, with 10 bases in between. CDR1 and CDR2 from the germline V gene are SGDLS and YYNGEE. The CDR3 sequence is CASSVTGRADTQYF. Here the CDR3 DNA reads TGTGCCAGCAGCGTAACGGGTCGTGCAGATACGCAGTATTTT.

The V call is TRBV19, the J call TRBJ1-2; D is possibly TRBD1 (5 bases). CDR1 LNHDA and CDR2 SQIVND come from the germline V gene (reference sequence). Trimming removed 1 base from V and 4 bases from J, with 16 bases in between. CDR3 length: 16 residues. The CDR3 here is CASSIAGPGTFYGYTF. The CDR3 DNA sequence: TGTGCCAGTAGTATAGCTGGACCAGGGACCTTCTATGGCTACACCTTC.

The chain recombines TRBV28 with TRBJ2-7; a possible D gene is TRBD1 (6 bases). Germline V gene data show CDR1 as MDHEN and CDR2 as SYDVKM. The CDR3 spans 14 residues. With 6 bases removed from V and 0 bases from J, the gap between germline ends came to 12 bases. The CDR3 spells CASSPTGSSYEQYF. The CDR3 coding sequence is TGTGCCAGCAGCCCGACAGGAAGCTCCTACGAGCAGTACTTC.

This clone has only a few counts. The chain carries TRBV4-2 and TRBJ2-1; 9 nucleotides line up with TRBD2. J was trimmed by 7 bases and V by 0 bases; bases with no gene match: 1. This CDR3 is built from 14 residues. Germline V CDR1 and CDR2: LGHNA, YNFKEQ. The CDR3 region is CASSQDGLANEQFF. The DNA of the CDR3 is TGTGCCAGCAGCCAAGACGGACTAGCGAATGAGCAGTTCTTC.